At least ten counts were recorded for the clone carrying this T cell receptor (beta chain). Its antigen is undetermined. The sample comes from a study of metastatic and nonmetastatic thyroid tumors. Overall study context: From malignant and benign thyroid patients, repertoires in blood and in tumor or nodule tissue were compared.

In the original analysis: Differences in CDR3 between clinicopathological groups were drawn on to build a classifier intended to discriminate distant-metastatic papillary thyroid cancer patients. TCRdb re-clonotyped the PCR reads through MiXCR. The V and J calls were not made by the authors but by TCRdb's processing. The sample shows tens of thousands of clones, approximately 9.9% of them seen only once. Among the patients, none had received any treatment before thyroid surgery. The V gene end was trimmed by 3 bases and the J gene end by 0 bases; junction bases not matched to a gene: 7. The CDR3 contains 16 residues. Per the germline V gene, CDR1 is SGHNT and CDR2 is YYREEE (reference sequence). Whole-study results and caveats: A significant increase in TCR beta diversity was reportedly seen in malignant thyroid tumors relative to benign nodules, in blood and tumor.

V and J are TRBV5-4 and TRBJ2-3; TRBD2 matches at 7 bases. This clonotype was obtained from a female donor with papillary thyroid cancer or a benign thyroid nodule (not recorded which). Some clones in this sample may be carry-over from other donors' samples. The sample consisted of blood. This chain's CDR3 is CASSSSGTTSTDTQYF. The CDR3 DNA follows: TGTGCCAGCAGCTCCTCCGGGACTACTAGCACAGATACGCAGTATTTT.